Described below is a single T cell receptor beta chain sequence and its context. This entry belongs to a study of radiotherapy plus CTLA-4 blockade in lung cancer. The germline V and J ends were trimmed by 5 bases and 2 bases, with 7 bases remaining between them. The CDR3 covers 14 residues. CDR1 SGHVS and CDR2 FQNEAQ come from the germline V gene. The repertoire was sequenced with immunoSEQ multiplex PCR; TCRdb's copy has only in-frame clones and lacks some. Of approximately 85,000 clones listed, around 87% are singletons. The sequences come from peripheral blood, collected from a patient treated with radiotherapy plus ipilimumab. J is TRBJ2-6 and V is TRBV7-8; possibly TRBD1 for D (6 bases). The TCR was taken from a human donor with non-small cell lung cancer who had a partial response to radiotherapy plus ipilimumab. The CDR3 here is CASSGQTGANVLTF. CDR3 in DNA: TGTGCCAGCAGCGGACAGACTGGGGCCAACGTCCTGACTTTC.